One and the same sample provided the 25 T cell receptor beta chains below, sequenced in a study of T cell changes during pregnancy in multiple sclerosis (dated by TCRdb to about 2019). Receptor libraries were prepared by the immunoSEQ multiplex PCR assay. Held by TCRdb, this immuneACCESS table contains in-frame sequences only and omits some clones. Under half of the omission traces to an unresolved V gene where checked; the cause of the rest is unknown. The sample contains roughly 28,000 clones, roughly 90% of them found a single time. Of the sample, over 3% is held by the ten largest clones. Sequenced here: CD4+ T cells from peripheral blood mononuclear cells, sampled in the first trimester of pregnancy. The origin of the receptors is a female donor in good health, enrolled as a control in a pregnancy study.

The CDR3 DNA follows: TGTGCCAGCAGCTTCATAGCGGGAGAGACCCAGTACTTC. This sequence encodes CASSFIAGETQYF. V usage is TRBV7-9 and J usage is TRBJ2-5; 7 nucleotides match TRBD2. The V gene's germline CDR1 is SEHNR and CDR2 FQNEAQ (reference sequence). The trim removed 3 bases at V and 4 bases at J, leaving 2 bases unmatched. The length of the CDR3 is 13 residues.

This clone was picked up a small number of times. The gene calls are TRBV21-1 and TRBJ1-3; TRBD1, the table's D call, was not compared with the DNA. TRBV21-1 is assigned pseudogene status. The CDR3 covers 16 residues. Here the CDR3 reads CASSKPFHRAGNTIYF. The CDR3 DNA reads as TGTGCCAGCAGCAAACCCTTCCACAGGGCGGGAAACACCATATATTTT.

This clone was seen only once. The chain uses TRBV6-5 and TRBJ1-1, with D perhaps TRBD1 (6 bases). There are 15 residues in the CDR3. The germline CDR1 and CDR2 sequences are MNHEY and SVGAGI. V was cut by 0 bases and J by 1 base, with 9 bases left in between. CDR3 sequence reads: CASSYSGHRNTEAFF. In DNA, the CDR3 is TGTGCCAGCAGTTACTCGGGACATAGGAACACTGAAGCTTTCTTT.

This clone has just a few counts. DNA of the CDR3: TGTGCCACCAGCAGAGATAGGGGGACGGACCCCCAGCATTTT. It specifies CATSRDRGTDPQHF. The chain recombines TRBV15 with TRBJ1-5; D is possibly TRBD1 (6 bases). Germline V lookup: CDR1 LNHNV, CDR2 YYDKDF (reference sequence). The V and J ends lost 0 bases and 10 bases respectively, with 13 bases between them. The length of the CDR3 is 14 residues.

The chain is built from TRBV18 and TRBJ1-5, with D unclear. V was clipped by 4 bases and J by 0 bases, with 7 bases between them. CDR1 KGHSH and CDR2 LQKENI come from the germline V gene. The length of the CDR3 is 14 residues. In nucleotides, the CDR3 is TGTGCCAGCTCACACGGTTATAGCAATCAGCCCCAGCATTTT. This encodes CASSHGYSNQPQHF. The full variable domain, rest sourced from reference TRBV18 and TRBJ1-5, is NAGVMQNPRHLVRRRGQEARLRCSPMKGHSHVYWYRQLPEEGLKFMVYLQKENIIDESGMPKERFSAEFPKEGPSILRIQQVVRGDSAAYFCASSHGYSNQPQHFGDGTRLSIL.

The chain employs TRBV5-1 and TRBJ2-6; possibly TRBD1 for D (8 bases). The germline V gene encodes CDR1 SGHRS and CDR2 YFSETQ. Trimming pared 4 bases from V and 0 bases from J, leaving 17 bases between. The CDR3 has 18 amino acids. In DNA, the CDR3 is TGCGCCAGCAGCCAGACGACAGGGGAGGGCTCTGGGGCCAACGTCCTGACTTTC. Translating gives CASSQTTGEGSGANVLTF.

Written as DNA, the CDR3 is TGTGCCAGCAGTCTACAGGGAGAGGGGAATCAGCCCCAGCATTTT. Translating gives CASSLQGEGNQPQHF. The chain employs TRBV28 and TRBJ1-5, with TRBD1 as a possible D gene (6 bases). The V gene lost 5 bases and the J gene lost 4 bases, with 15 bases spanning the gap. The germline V gene encodes CDR1 MDHEN and CDR2 SYDVKM. The CDR3 contains 15 residues.

This chain connects TRBV7-8 to TRBJ1-3, with D uncertain. The V gene's germline CDR1 is SGHVS and CDR2 FQNEAQ. Trimming took 5 bases from V and 4 from J, leaving 15 bases between them. The CDR3 sequence is 15 residues long. The CDR3 loop is CASSPERRAGNTIYF. In DNA form, the CDR3 reads TGTGCCAGCAGCCCGGAGAGGCGTGCAGGAAACACCATATATTTT.

V gene TRBV5-4 combines with J gene TRBJ2-7; 10 nucleotides agree with TRBD2. After removal of 4 bases from V and 1 base from J, the junction contained 5 bases not matched to a gene. The CDR3 is 15 amino acids. The germline CDR1 and CDR2 sequences are SGHNT and YYREEE (reference sequence). The CDR3 coding sequence is TGTGCCAGCAGCCCGGGGACTAGCGCGTCCTACGAGCAGTACTTC. Translating it yields CASSPGTSASYEQYF.

The chain is built from TRBV7-2 and TRBJ2-3; D unclear. The CDR3 spans 14 residues. In germline, CDR1 is SGHTA, CDR2 FQGNSA. Trimming cost V 2 bases and J 2 bases, with 8 bases left between them. The DNA for the CDR3 is TGTGCCAGCAGCTTATCCCCTTACACAGATACGCAGTATTTT. It codes for CASSLSPYTDTQYF.

The chain joins TRBV28 to TRBJ1-1; D perhaps matches TRBD1 (6 bases). The V end lost 3 bases, the J end lost 4 bases, and 12 bases lay between the germline ends. The germline V gene has CDR1 MDHEN and CDR2 SYDVKM. The CDR3 runs 14 residues. CDR3: CASSLGQGSTEAFF. CDR3 coding DNA: TGTGCCAGCAGTTTGGGGCAGGGGTCCACTGAAGCTTTCTTT. The whole variable domain, remainder taken from reference TRBV28 and TRBJ1-1, is DVKVTQSSRYLVKRTGEKVFLECVQDMDHENMFWYRQDPGLGLRLIYFSYDVKMKEKGDIPEGYSVSREKKERFSLILESASTNQTSMYLCASSLGQGSTEAFFGQGTRLTVV.

The chain combines TRBV20-1 with TRBJ2-1; D gene unclear. Trimming pared 3 bases from V and 6 bases from J, leaving 3 bases between. The CDR3 totals 10 residues. Germline CDR1 reads DFQATT; CDR2 reads SNEGSKA (reference sequence). CDR3 protein: CSASSNEQFF. DNA of the CDR3: TGCAGTGCTAGCAGCAATGAGCAGTTCTTC.

This chain joins TRBV28 and TRBJ1-5, with TRBD1 as a possible D gene (6 bases). The CDR3 is 14 amino acids. Trimming took 6 bases from V and 6 from J, leaving 15 bases between them. Germline V gene lookup returns CDR1 MDHEN and CDR2 SYDVKM. Here the CDR3 reads CASRRGGLLQPQHF. Here the CDR3 DNA reads TGTGCCAGCAGGAGAGGGGGTCTCCTTCAGCCCCAGCATTTT. Drawing the rest from reference TRBV28 and TRBJ1-5, the complete variable domain is DVKVTQSSRYLVKRTGEKVFLECVQDMDHENMFWYRQDPGLGLRLIYFSYDVKMKEKGDIPEGYSVSREKKERFSLILESASTNQTSMYLCASRRGGLLQPQHFGDGTRLSIL.

This chain links TRBV27 with TRBJ1-4; 10 positions agree with TRBD1. CDR1 is MNHEY and CDR2 is SMNVEV in the germline V gene (reference sequence). This CDR3 has 13 residues. The trim removed 8 bases at V and 7 bases at J, leaving 4 bases unmatched. The CDR3 region is CASFDRGREKLFF. In DNA, the CDR3 is TGTGCCAGCTTCGACAGGGGGCGTGAAAAACTGTTTTTT.

The rearrangement joins TRBV28 to TRBJ2-3; 9 nucleotides match TRBD2. Germline V gene data show CDR1 as MDHEN and CDR2 as SYDVKM. The CDR3 extends over 14 amino acids. J lost 2 bases, V lost 8 bases, and 5 bases had no gene match. In DNA, the CDR3 is TGTGCCAGCGGGGCGGGGGGGGCCACAGATACGCAGTATTTT. It specifies CASGAGGATDTQYF.

The V and J genes are TRBV30 and TRBJ1-6; 8 nucleotides agree with TRBD1. V gave up 2 bases and J gave up 4 bases; unmatched junction bases: 7. Per germline, CDR1 GTSNPN and CDR2 SVGIG (reference sequence). This CDR3 spans 16 amino acids. This CDR3 is CAWSPPQGAYNSPLHF. As DNA, the CDR3 is TGTGCCTGGAGTCCCCCCCAGGGGGCTTATAATTCACCCCTCCACTTT. The entire variable domain, with the rest obtained from reference TRBV30 and TRBJ1-6, is as follows: SQTIHQWPATLVQPVGSPLSLECTVEGTSNPNLYWYRQAAGRGLQLLFYSVGIGQISSEVPQNLSASRPQDRQFILSSKKLLLSDSGFYLCAWSPPQGAYNSPLHFGNGTRLTVT.

This CDR3 is CASSLAGLAWEQFF. CDR3 in DNA: TGTGCCAGCAGCTTAGCGGGACTAGCGTGGGAGCAGTTCTTC. This chain uses TRBV7-9 with TRBJ2-1, with TRBD2 identical over 10 bases. Germline trimming cut 0 bases from V and 10 bases from J; bases unmatched to any gene: 3. Germline V gene data show CDR1 as SEHNR and CDR2 as FQNEAQ (reference sequence). This CDR3 has 14 amino acids.

The rearrangement joins TRBV4-1 to TRBJ2-5; 8 positions match TRBD2. The V segment lost 1 base and the J segment 2 bases; nucleotides outside the gene matches: 6. Germline assignment: CDR1 MGHRA and CDR2 YSYEKL. The length of the CDR3 is 16 residues. The CDR3 reads CASSQVTGGGQETQYF. Written as DNA, the CDR3 is TGCGCCAGCAGCCAAGTAACGGGGGGGGGTCAAGAGACCCAGTACTTC.

The chain employs TRBV4-2 and TRBJ1-1; the D gene is possibly TRBD1 (6 bases). The V and J ends lost 0 bases and 8 bases respectively, with 13 bases between them. Germline loops: CDR1 LGHNA, CDR2 YNFKEQ. The CDR3 sequence is 14 residues long. CDR3 coding DNA: TGTGCCAGCAGCCAAGACGGGGGGCGCAGAGAAGCTTTCTTT. It encodes CASSQDGGRREAFF.

This clone was found once. This chain connects TRBV27 to TRBJ1-6; TRBD1 matches at 10 bases. Germline loops: CDR1 MNHEY, CDR2 SMNVEV (reference sequence). The CDR3 totals 15 residues. Trimming cost V 6 bases and J 8 bases; bases outside gene matches: 7. The CDR3 region has the DNA TGTGCCAGCAGGCGACAGGGGGCGAATGATTCACCCCTCCACTTT. This sequence encodes CASRRQGANDSPLHF.

This clone has a handful of counts. The V and J genes are TRBV28 and TRBJ2-1, with 8 bases identical to TRBD1. V shed 2 bases and J 0 bases; nucleotides not matched to a gene: 3. The CDR3 covers 16 residues. Per germline, CDR1 MDHEN and CDR2 SYDVKM. This chain's CDR3 is CASSLPGQGSYNEQFF. The CDR3 nucleotides read TGTGCCAGCAGTTTACCAGGACAGGGCTCCTACAATGAGCAGTTCTTC.

This clone was counted a few times. V usage is TRBV5-1 and J usage is TRBJ2-3, with 13 nucleotides matching TRBD2. This CDR3 spans 15 amino acids. V was pared by 3 bases and J by 5 bases, with 3 bases of the junction left unmatched. The germline CDR1 and CDR2 sequences are SGHRS and YFSETQ. The CDR3 coding sequence is TGCGCCAGCAGCTCCGGACTAGCGGGGGAAGATACGCAGTATTTT. Amino acids: CASSSGLAGEDTQYF.

This clone was counted only a few times. This chain joins TRBV6-4 and TRBJ2-3; weak D call: TRBD2 (7 bases). The germline V and J ends were trimmed by 2 bases and 0 bases, with 9 bases remaining between them. CDR1 MRHNA and CDR2 SNTAGT come from the germline V gene. The CDR3 has 15 residues. The DNA of the CDR3 is TGTGCCAGCAGTGACGGGGGGGCTAGCACAGATACGCAGTATTTT. This gives the protein CASSDGGASTDTQYF.

The table lists this clone with a few counts. The chain joins TRBV19 to TRBJ1-5; possibly TRBD1 for D (6 bases). The CDR3 length is 14 residues. V lost 7 bases and J lost 2, with 12 bases in between. Germline V CDR1 and CDR2: LNHDA, SQIVND (reference sequence). CDR3 residues: CASNLQGRNQPQHF. CDR3 DNA sequence: TGTGCCAGTAATCTACAGGGACGCAATCAGCCCCAGCATTTT.

The chain joins TRBV19 to TRBJ1-2, with a weak D call TRBD1 (5 bases). Per germline, CDR1 LNHDA and CDR2 SQIVND (reference sequence). There are 14 residues in the CDR3. The V end was cut by 3 bases, the J end by 5 bases, with 13 bases between. The CDR3 DNA reads as TGTGCCAGTAGTATTGGGGCAGCAGCTTATGGCTACACCTTC. Amino acids: CASSIGAAAYGYTF. Full variable domain (missing parts from reference TRBV19 and TRBJ1-2): DGGITQSPKYLFRKEGQNVTLSCEQNLNHDAMYWYRQDPGQGLRLIYYSQIVNDFQKGDIAEGYSVSREKKESFPLTVTSAQKNPTAFYLCASSIGAAAYGYTFGSGTRLTVV.